This TCR beta chain is from a study of PD-L1 blockade in urothelial cancer. Study overall: Blood analysis occurred 3 weeks (second dose) and 6 weeks after treatment start. T cells were recovered from blood samples at a median of approximately 150,000. Study-wide results and caveats: Better survival was predicted when blood TCR clonality before treatment fell below the median.

Repertoires were generated with immunoSEQ multiplex PCR, while TCRdb's copy carries only in-frame clones and drops some. The sample has tens of thousands of clones, 84% seen once; the top ten hold roughly 4.5%. This clone was observed once. Its specificity is not known. The V gene end was trimmed by 3 bases and the J gene end by 4 bases; junction bases not matched to a gene: 4. There are 15 residues in the CDR3. Germline V gene lookup returns CDR1 SGHDT and CDR2 YYEEEE. The chain joins TRBV5-6 to TRBJ1-4; 9 bases line up with TRBD1. The sequence was obtained from a man between 70 and 80 years old with urothelial cancer. The source was PBMCs, collected around atezolizumab (anti-PD-L1) treatment. The CDR3 protein is CASSWGQGDNEKLFF. As DNA, the CDR3 is TGTGCCAGCAGCTGGGGACAGGGCGATAATGAAAAACTGTTTTTT.